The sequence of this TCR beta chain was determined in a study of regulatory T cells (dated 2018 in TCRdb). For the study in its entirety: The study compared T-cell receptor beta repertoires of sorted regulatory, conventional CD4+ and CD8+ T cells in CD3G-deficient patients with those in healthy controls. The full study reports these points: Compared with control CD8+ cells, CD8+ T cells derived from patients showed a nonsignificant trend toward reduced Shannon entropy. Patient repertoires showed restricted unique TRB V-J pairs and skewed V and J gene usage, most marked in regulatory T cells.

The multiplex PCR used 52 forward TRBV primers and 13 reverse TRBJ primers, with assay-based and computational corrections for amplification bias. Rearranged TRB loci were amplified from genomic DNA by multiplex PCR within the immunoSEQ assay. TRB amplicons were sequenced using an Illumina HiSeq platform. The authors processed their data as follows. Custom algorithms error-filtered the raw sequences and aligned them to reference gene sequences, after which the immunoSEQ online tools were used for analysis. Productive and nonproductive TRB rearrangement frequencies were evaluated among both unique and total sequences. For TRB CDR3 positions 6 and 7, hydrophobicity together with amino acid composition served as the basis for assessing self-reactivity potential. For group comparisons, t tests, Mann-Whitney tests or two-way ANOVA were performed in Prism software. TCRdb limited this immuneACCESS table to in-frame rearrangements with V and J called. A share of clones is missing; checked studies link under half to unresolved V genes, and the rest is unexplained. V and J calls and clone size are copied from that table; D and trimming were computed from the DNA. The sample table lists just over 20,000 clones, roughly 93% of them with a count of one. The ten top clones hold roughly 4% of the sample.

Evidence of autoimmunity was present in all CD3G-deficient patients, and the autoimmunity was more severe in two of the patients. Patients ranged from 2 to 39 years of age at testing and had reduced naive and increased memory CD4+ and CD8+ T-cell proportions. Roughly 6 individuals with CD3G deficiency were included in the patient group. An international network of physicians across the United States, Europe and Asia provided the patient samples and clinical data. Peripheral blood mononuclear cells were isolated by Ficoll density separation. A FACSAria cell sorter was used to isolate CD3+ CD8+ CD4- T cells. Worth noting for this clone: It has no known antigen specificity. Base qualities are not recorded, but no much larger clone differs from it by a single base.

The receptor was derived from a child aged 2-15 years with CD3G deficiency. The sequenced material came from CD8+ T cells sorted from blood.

The encoded CDR3 is CASTRTGREQFF. The DNA is TGTGCCAGCACCCGTACGGGCAGGGAGCAGTTCTTC. The sequence links TRBV28 to TRBJ2-1; the D gene is unclear. The germline ends are 14 bases apart after V is trimmed by 7 bases and J by 10 bases. The germline V gene sets CDR1 to MDHEN and CDR2 to SYDVKM. Including cysteine and phenylalanine, the CDR3 has 12 amino acids. This entry keeps only the CDR3 DNA: 36 bases, framed from base 1.